This TCR beta chain was observed in a study of T cells in Graves' hyperthyroidism and ophthalmopathy. In the study overall: Peripheral blood was drawn at first diagnosis, prior to all treatment. Findings of the study overall: Among clonotypes expanded in thyroid above 0.001, most were also found in blood. In simple terms, a model built on 13 V-J features told ophthalmopathy apart from stable hyperthyroidism. Model output signaled ophthalmopathy a median about seven months ahead of onset.

This clonotype was counted ten times or more. Its antigen is not known. Researchers amplified the TCR beta CDR3 regions from RNA transcripts. Initially, a first-round RT-PCR of the TCR CDR3 employed the HTBI primer set. Each CDR3 protein gets one entry after TCRdb re-called the multiplex PCR reads with MiXCR. The profile shows a few hundred thousand distinct CDR3 sequences, less than 20% of them singletons. Looked up from germline, CDR1 is DFQATT and CDR2 is SNEGSKA (reference sequence). V lost 3 bases and J 7 bases, leaving 13 bases between the germline ends. The CDR3 runs 13 residues. The TCR sequence derives from a man younger than 35 with Graves' ophthalmopathy. Input material: blood. The rearrangement joins TRBV20-1 to TRBJ2-1; tentatively, D is TRBD1 or TRBD2 (6 bases each). The CDR3 loop is CSASLTGRNEQFF. CDR3 DNA: TGCAGTGCTAGCCTTACAGGGAGGAATGAGCAGTTCTTC.